This T cell receptor beta chain was recorded in a study of blood T cell repertoires in COVID-19. About the research overall: The United States, Italy and Spain supplied acute and convalescent COVID-19 samples. T cells, B-cell-depleted T cells, or PBMCs provided the cDNA or gDNA that served as material.

V gave up 4 bases and J gave up 6 bases; unmatched junction bases: 4. Germline CDR1 reads KGHSH; CDR2 reads LQKENI. The CDR3 has 13 residues. In the original processing: Scientists estimated how many nucleated cells there were by amplifying reference gene primers. TCRdb keeps only in-frame clones here, not all; method: immunoSEQ multiplex PCR. V and J calls and clone size are copied from that table; D and trimming were computed from the DNA. The sample carries 300,000 or so clones, around 86% recorded once. The chain recombines TRBV18 with TRBJ2-7, with 9 bases fitting TRBD1. This sequence was found in a man aged 50-60 years with active or convalescent COVID-19. Sequenced: peripheral blood. Here the CDR3 DNA reads TGTGCCAGCTCACTCGACAGGGGGAGCGAGCAGTACTTC. Residues: CASSLDRGSEQYF.